This T cell receptor beta chain was captured by sequencing in a study of blood T cell repertoires in COVID-19. Study background: COVID-19 samples collected from the United States, Italy and Spain covered acute and convalescent phases.

This clone was counted only a few times. V dropped 5 bases and J dropped 2 bases, with 13 bases sitting between them. Germline CDR1 SGHAT, CDR2 FQNNGV. The CDR3 is 14 amino acids. Measured with immunoSEQ multiplex PCR; TCRdb has only the in-frame clones, and not every one. The table has approximately 170,000 clones, approximately 93% seen once. Recruited during active infection, patients (from Seattle) were subsequently followed longitudinally. The chain combines TRBV11-2 with TRBJ2-7; perhaps TRBD1 as D (6 bases). The specimen was peripheral blood. This receptor was taken from a woman aged 55-70 years with COVID-19, enrolled during active disease. CDR3 DNA sequence: TGTGCCAGCAGCCGTGTACAGGGAACCTACGAGCAGTACTTC. This encodes CASSRVQGTYEQYF. Using reference TRBV11-2 and TRBJ2-7 for the parts outside the CDR3, the full variable domain is EAGVAQSPRYKIIEKRQSVAFWCNPISGHATLYWYQQILGQGPKLLIQFQNNGVVDDSQLPKDRFSAERLKGVDSTLKIQPAKLEDSAVYLCASSRVQGTYEQYFGPGTRLTVT.